A single sample gave rise to the 17 T cell receptor beta chains below, sequenced in a study of blood T cell repertoires in COVID-19. Using immunoSEQ multiplex PCR, the repertoire was profiled, and TCRdb retains in-frame clones only, with some absent. The data contain approximately 60,000 clones, approximately 84% of them seen just once; the ten biggest clones take up under 4%. The sequencing sample was made of peripheral blood. The receptor set was obtained from a man aged 45-65 years with active COVID-19.

This clone was counted ten times or more. The V gene is TRBV4-1, the J gene TRBJ1-1; D remains unclear. The CDR3 spans 15 residues. The germline V gene encodes CDR1 MGHRA and CDR2 YSYEKL. The V gene lost 1 base and the J gene lost 6 bases, with 15 bases spanning the gap. The CDR3 loop is CASSQAPFNGAEAFF. For the CDR3, the DNA is TGCGCCAGCAGCCAAGCACCCTTTAATGGAGCTGAAGCTTTCTTT.

The CDR3 region has the DNA TGTGCCAGCAGCCAGGGTCTGCGGGAGGCTAGACTGGGGTGGCAGTTCTTC. Its protein product is CASSQGLREARLGWQFF. V is TRBV7-6 and J is TRBJ2-1; 8 bases agree with TRBD2. The J segment lost 12 bases and the V segment lost 5 bases, leaving 21 bases of the junction unmatched. The CDR3 has 17 amino acids. Germline V gene sequence: CDR1 SGHVS, CDR2 FNYEAQ.

The rearrangement uses TRBV27 and TRBJ2-7; 7 positions match TRBD1. V lost 6 bases and J lost 2; bases outside the gene matches: 1. Germline lookup yields CDR1 MNHEY and CDR2 SMNVEV (reference sequence). The CDR3 runs to 12 residues. The CDR3 is CASRTGAYEQYF. CDR3 bases: TGTGCCAGCAGAACAGGGGCCTACGAGCAGTACTTC.

V is TRBV28 and J is TRBJ2-1; D is perhaps TRBD1 (6 bases). Germline values: CDR1 MDHEN, CDR2 SYDVKM. V was shortened by 8 bases and J by 0 bases, with 11 bases between the two germline ends. The length of the CDR3 is 14 residues. CDR3 sequence: CASRQGSSYNEQFF. CDR3 nucleotides: TGTGCCAGCCGTCAGGGGAGCTCCTACAATGAGCAGTTCTTC.

The rearrangement uses TRBV5-1 and TRBJ1-5; the match to TRBD1 covers 9 bases. The V and J ends lost 4 bases and 3 bases, in that order; junction bases with no gene match: 2. Germline V lookup: CDR1 SGHRS, CDR2 YFSETQ. The CDR3 has 14 amino acids. This CDR3 is CASSRTGDNQPQHF. CDR3 nucleotide sequence: TGCGCCAGCAGCCGGACAGGGGACAATCAGCCCCAGCATTTT.

The chain uses TRBV11-2 and TRBJ2-5; tentatively, D is TRBD2 (5 bases). The CDR3 spans 11 residues. The germline V gene encodes CDR1 SGHAT and CDR2 FQNNGV. The germline V and J ends were trimmed by 5 bases and 7 bases, with 8 bases remaining between them. The CDR3 coding sequence is TGTGCCAGCAGCGGAGAGGGGACCCAGTACTTC. Encoded protein: CASSGEGTQYF.

The gene calls are TRBV5-1 and TRBJ1-4; D ambiguous. This CDR3 contains 14 residues. Germline values: CDR1 SGHRS, CDR2 YFSETQ. V shed 0 bases and J shed 5 bases, with 8 bases lying between them. The CDR3 loop reads CASSLEQPNEKLFF. The CDR3, as DNA: TGCGCCAGCAGCTTGGAACAGCCAAATGAAAAACTGTTTTTT. Combining the CDR3 with reference TRBV5-1 and TRBJ1-4 gives the whole variable domain KAGVTQTPRYLIKTRGQQVTLSCSPISGHRSVSWYQQTPGQGLQFLFEYFSETQRNKGNFPGRFSGRQFSNSRSEMNVSTLELGDSALYLCASSLEQPNEKLFFGSGTQLSVL.

J is TRBJ1-4 and V is TRBV5-1; possibly TRBD1 for D (6 bases). Deletions cut 0 bases from V and 7 bases from J, with 13 bases between. This CDR3 is built from 15 residues. Germline lookup yields CDR1 SGHRS and CDR2 YFSETQ. The CDR3 bases are TGCGCCAGCAGCTTGGTGGGGGCGGAAGGTGAAAAACTGTTTTTT. It specifies CASSLVGAEGEKLFF.

The V and J genes are TRBV7-9 and TRBJ1-1; 7 bases are a match to TRBD1. After removal of 5 bases from V and 7 bases from J, the junction contained 10 bases not matched to a gene. Per the germline V gene, CDR1 is SEHNR and CDR2 is FQNEAQ (reference sequence). The CDR3 runs 14 residues. CDR3 in DNA: TGTGCCAGCAGCACAATAAGACAGGGTATTGAAGCTTTCTTT. This translates into CASSTIRQGIEAFF.

The V gene is TRBV19, the J gene TRBJ1-1; 9 nucleotides align to TRBD1. CDR3 length: 14 amino acids. After removal of 7 bases from V and 1 base from J, the junction contained 4 bases not matched to a gene. Germline V lookup: CDR1 LNHDA, CDR2 SQIVND (reference sequence). CDR3 residues: CASKATGGNTEAFF. CDR3 in DNA: TGTGCCAGTAAAGCGACAGGGGGGAACACTGAAGCTTTCTTT.

The chain employs TRBV3-1 (or the pseudogene TRBV3-2) and TRBJ1-2, with D unclear. Germline V CDR1 and CDR2: LGHDT, YNNKEL (reference sequence). The CDR3 is made up of 14 amino acids. V shed 4 bases and J shed 8 bases, with 17 bases lying between them. CDR3 coding DNA: TGTGCCAGCAGCCCCGGACTCCGAGCACGCGGCTACACCTTC. Translating gives CASSPGLRARGYTF.

The J gene is TRBJ2-1, the V gene TRBV19, with 8 bases fitting TRBD2. The V and J ends lost 1 base and 4 bases, in that order; junction bases with no gene match: 12. Germline assignment: CDR1 LNHDA and CDR2 SQIVND (reference sequence). CDR3 size: 18 residues. The CDR3 loop reads CASSIGYRGRREYNEQFF. The CDR3 DNA reads TGTGCCAGTAGTATAGGGTATCGCGGGAGGAGGGAATACAATGAGCAGTTCTTC.

The chain has TRBV7-2 and TRBJ1-6, with D uncertain. The V end was cut by 5 bases, the J end by 7 bases, with 12 bases between. Germline V gives CDR1 SGHTA, CDR2 FQGNSA. The CDR3 sequence is 14 residues long. The CDR3 nucleotides are TGTGCCAGCAGCCTACAGTCCCAAAATTCACCCCTCCACTTT. This codes for CASSLQSQNSPLHF.

On this clone itself: In the same sample, other DNA sequences code for this CDR3. The rearrangement uses TRBV7-2 and TRBJ2-1; D call uncertain. Germline V gene sequence: CDR1 SGHTA, CDR2 FQGNSA. The CDR3 contains 15 residues. The V end was cut by 0 bases, the J end by 0 bases, with 6 bases between. In nucleotides, the CDR3 is TGTGCCAGCAGCTTAGCGGTTAGCTCCTACAATGAGCAGTTCTTC. Encoded protein: CASSLAVSSYNEQFF.

The chain carries TRBV3-1 (or the pseudogene TRBV3-2) and TRBJ2-1; D ambiguous. The V gene lost 0 bases and the J gene lost 2 bases, with 11 bases spanning the gap. Germline V gives CDR1 LGHDT, CDR2 YNNKEL (reference sequence). The CDR3 loop spans 16 amino acids. Here the CDR3 DNA reads TGTGCCAGCAGCCAAGAGTGGAGCAACGCCTACAATGAGCAGTTCTTC. The encoded protein is CASSQEWSNAYNEQFF.

The V gene is TRBV18, the J gene TRBJ1-2; D not certain. Germline lookup yields CDR1 KGHSH and CDR2 LQKENI. Trimming took off 3 bases at V and 4 bases at J, with 18 bases between the two ends. This CDR3 region has 16 residues. The CDR3 loop reads CASSPEGPGEGYGYTF. DNA for the CDR3: TGTGCCAGCTCACCGGAGGGCCCCGGAGAGGGCTATGGCTACACCTTC.

The chain recombines TRBV10-3 with TRBJ2-1, with TRBD2 identical over 14 bases. The germline V gene has CDR1 ENHRY and CDR2 SYGVKD. V lost 0 bases to trimming and J lost 8 bases; unmatched junction nucleotides: 6. The CDR3 extends over 17 amino acids. The CDR3 DNA is TGTGCCATCAGTGAGTCTACCGGGACTAGCGGGAGAGATGAGCAGTTCTTC. Its translation is CAISESTGTSGRDEQFF.